A single sample gave rise to the 32 T cell receptor beta chains below, sequenced in a study of shared clonotypes between healthy human individuals. Sequenced by immunoSEQ multiplex PCR; TCRdb stores in-frame clones only, minus some. The sample holds some 700,000 clones, about 92% seen once. Sequenced: memory CD8+ T cells from PBMCs. Subset meaning: CD45RO+ cells pooled with CCR7-negative TemRA cells. These receptors all stem from a man aged 18-30 years in good health. Some clones in this sample may be carry-over from other donors' samples.

V gene TRBV6-6 combines with J gene TRBJ2-2; TRBD2 might be the D (6 bases). This CDR3 is built from 14 residues. Looked up from germline, CDR1 is MNHNY and CDR2 is SVGAGI (reference sequence). V was pared by 10 bases and J by 5 bases, with 17 bases between. The CDR3 is CATPYVEGTGELFF. CDR3 bases: TGTGCCACCCCTTACGTGGAGGGAACCGGGGAGCTGTTTTTT.

The rearrangement links TRBV10-3 to TRBJ2-7; 11 nucleotides align to TRBD2. Germline CDR1 is ENHRY and CDR2 is SYGVKD. The J segment lost 9 bases and the V segment lost 6 bases, leaving 13 bases of the junction unmatched. The CDR3 extends over 15 amino acids. CDR3 sequence (DNA): TGTGCCATCAGAACCGGGACTAGCGGTGAATCCGGGCAGTACTTC. Protein sequence: CAIRTGTSGESGQYF.

This rearrangement joins TRBV5-1 to TRBJ2-7; 9 bases agree with TRBD2. This CDR3 is 13 amino acids long. Germline V gene lookup returns CDR1 SGHRS and CDR2 YFSETQ. V trimming: 7 bases; J trimming: 2 bases; junction bases outside the gene matches: 4. The DNA for the CDR3 is TGCGCCAGCGGAGGCGGGAGGGCCTACGAGCAGTACTTC. The encoded protein is CASGGGRAYEQYF. The whole variable domain, remainder taken from reference TRBV5-1 and TRBJ2-7, is KAGVTQTPRYLIKTRGQQVTLSCSPISGHRSVSWYQQTPGQGLQFLFEYFSETQRNKGNFPGRFSGRQFSNSRSEMNVSTLELGDSALYLCASGGGRAYEQYFGPGTRLTVT.

Here the CDR3 DNA reads TGTGCCAGCAGCTTACCATTCCCCATCTACGAGCAGTACTTC. Its translation is CASSLPFPIYEQYF. V is TRBV11-2 and J is TRBJ2-7; D unclear. Germline assignment: CDR1 SGHAT and CDR2 FQNNGV. CDR3 length: 14 amino acids. The V end was cut by 2 bases, the J end by 3 bases, with 11 bases between.

The rearrangement links TRBV7-9 to TRBJ2-3; the D is unclear. Germline V gene data show CDR1 as SEHNR and CDR2 as FQNEAQ (reference sequence). CDR3 length: 13 amino acids. Trimming removed 5 bases at V and 2 bases at J, with 8 bases between. This CDR3 is CASSPRHTDTQYF. The DNA of the CDR3 is TGTGCCAGCAGCCCCCGGCACACAGATACGCAGTATTTT. Full variable domain (missing parts from reference TRBV7-9 and TRBJ2-3): DTGVSQNPRHKITKRGQNVTFRCDPISEHNRLYWYRQTLGQGPEFLTYFQNEAQLEKSRLLSDRFSAERPKGSFSTLEIQRTEQGDSAMYLCASSPRHTDTQYFGPGTRLTVL.

The chain is built from TRBV7-8 and TRBJ2-1; no definite D call. Germline loops: CDR1 SGHVS, CDR2 FQNEAQ. The ends were cut back, 8 bases at V and 8 bases at J, with 13 bases in the middle. CDR3 size: 12 residues. The CDR3 loop reads CASFDLKYEQFF. The CDR3 bases are TGTGCCAGCTTTGATCTTAAGTATGAGCAGTTCTTC.

This chain joins TRBV2 and TRBJ2-1, with TRBD2 matching over 8 bases. The trim removed 3 bases at V and 9 bases at J, leaving 13 bases unmatched. Germline loops: CDR1 SNHLY, CDR2 FYNNEI. This CDR3 region has 16 residues. The CDR3 protein is CASSDIIGLATPEQFF. DNA for the CDR3: TGTGCCAGCAGTGATATTATCGGACTAGCTACCCCTGAGCAGTTCTTC.

The CDR3 region has the DNA TGTGCCAGCAGCTTATCGGGCAGGGTAGCCGGGGAGCTGTTTTTT. This encodes CASSLSGRVAGELFF. The V call is TRBV7-3, the J call TRBJ2-2; a possible D gene is TRBD1 (5 bases). There are 15 residues in the CDR3. Trimming shortened V by 2 bases and J by 6 bases, and 13 bases separated the two germline ends. Germline CDR1 reads SGHTA; CDR2 reads FQGTGA.

V and J are TRBV7-9 and TRBJ2-7, with D maybe TRBD2 (5 bases). Trimming took 5 bases from V and 2 from J, leaving 16 bases between them. The germline gives CDR1 SEHNR, CDR2 FQNEAQ (reference sequence). The CDR3 consists of 15 residues. CDR3 coding DNA: TGTGCCAGCAGCCCCTACAGCGGCAGGCCCTACGAGCAGTACTTC. Protein: CASSPYSGRPYEQYF.

The chain uses TRBV5-5 and TRBJ2-2; unclear D gene. The CDR3 contains 13 residues. The V end lost 0 bases, the J end lost 5 bases, and 5 bases lay between the germline ends. Germline V gene lookup returns CDR1 SGHKS and CDR2 YYEKEE (reference sequence). CDR3 coding DNA: TGTGCCAGCAGCTTGGGGGCGACCGGGGAGCTGTTTTTT. Its protein product is CASSLGATGELFF.

CDR3 DNA sequence: TGTGCCAGCAGCGACAGGGGGCAAGGTGGCACTGAAGCTTTCTTT. Translated: CASSDRGQGGTEAFF. V usage is TRBV7-3 and J usage is TRBJ1-1; 10 positions match TRBD1. The germline V gene has CDR1 SGHTA and CDR2 FQGTGA. V shed 5 bases, J shed 4 bases, and the junction held 7 bases outside the gene matches. There are 15 residues in the CDR3.

This clone showed up just once. As DNA, the CDR3 is TGTGCCAGCAGTTTCCTGAGCTCCTACGAGCAGTACTTC. Translating gives CASSFLSSYEQYF. The chain joins TRBV27 to TRBJ2-7; D remains unclear. Germline V gives CDR1 MNHEY, CDR2 SMNVEV (reference sequence). The germline V and J ends were trimmed by 3 bases and 0 bases, with 6 bases remaining between them. The CDR3 length is 13 residues.

CDR3 sequence: CASSYDRANTEAFF. As DNA, the CDR3 is TGCGCCAGCAGCTACGACAGGGCGAACACTGAAGCTTTCTTT. The V call is TRBV5-1, the J call TRBJ1-1; 7 nucleotides align to TRBD1. The CDR3 length is 14 residues. V lost 3 bases, J lost 1 base, and 3 bases stayed unmatched. CDR1 SGHRS and CDR2 YFSETQ come from the germline V gene.

In this sample, this clone turned up once. J is TRBJ1-5 and V is TRBV2; no clear D. The V and J ends lost 0 bases and 0 bases respectively, with 6 bases between them. The length of the CDR3 is 15 residues. Germline V CDR1 and CDR2: SNHLY, FYNNEI. CDR3 in DNA: TGTGCCAGCAGTGAAGCGGGGTATAGCAATCAGCCCCAGCATTTT. Residues: CASSEAGYSNQPQHF.

The V call is TRBV6-4, the J call TRBJ1-6, with no clear D. Between the trimmed V and J ends, which lost 0 bases and 9 bases, there was a span of 9 bases. From germline, CDR1 is MRHNA and CDR2 SNTAGT. The CDR3 length is 14 residues. CDR3 residues: CASSDSASGSPLHF. The CDR3 DNA reads TGTGCCAGCAGTGACTCCGCTTCTGGTTCACCCCTCCACTTT.

This chain links TRBV7-9 with TRBJ1-2; D gene uncertain. V lost 3 bases and J lost 4, with 12 bases in between. The CDR3 runs 14 residues. CDR1 and CDR2 from the germline V gene are SEHNR and FQNEAQ (reference sequence). This CDR3 is CASSFDTKGYGYTF. The DNA of the CDR3 is TGTGCCAGCAGCTTCGATACCAAGGGCTATGGCTACACCTTC.

DNA for the CDR3: TGTGCCAGCAGCTATACAGAGTACAATGAGCAGTTCTTC. Translated: CASSYTEYNEQFF. The chain joins TRBV7-6 to TRBJ2-1; no definite D call. Per the germline V gene, CDR1 is SGHVS and CDR2 is FNYEAQ. Trimming shortened V by 4 bases and J by 4 bases, and 8 bases separated the two germline ends. This CDR3 is 13 amino acids long. Drawing the rest from reference TRBV7-6 and TRBJ2-1, the complete variable domain is GAGVSQSPRYKVTKRGQDVALRCDPISGHVSLYWYRQALGQGPEFLTYFNYEAQQDKSGLPNDRFSAERPEGSISTLTIQRTEQRDSAMYRCASSYTEYNEQFFGPGTRLTVL.

This clone was counted a single time. The V gene is TRBV27, the J gene TRBJ1-5; a weak D match, TRBD1 (6 bases). CDR3 size: 17 residues. V was shortened by 3 bases and J by 3 bases, with 18 bases between the two germline ends. Germline values: CDR1 MNHEY, CDR2 SMNVEV (reference sequence). The CDR3 DNA sequence: TGTGCCAGCAGTTTCGACGGATCGTGGGGGGCCAATCAGCCCCAGCATTTT. Residues: CASSFDGSWGANQPQHF.

The chain combines TRBV28 with TRBJ1-1, with no clear D. Germline loops: CDR1 MDHEN, CDR2 SYDVKM. V lost 6 bases, J lost 2 bases, and 13 bases lay in between. The CDR3 spans 14 residues. The DNA of the CDR3 is TGTGCCAGCAGGAAACACAGCTTCAACACTGAAGCTTTCTTT. It codes for CASRKHSFNTEAFF.

The J gene is TRBJ2-7, the V gene TRBV5-6, with D unclear. The V gene's germline CDR1 is SGHDT and CDR2 YYEEEE. V dropped 3 bases and J dropped 2 bases, with 9 bases sitting between them. The CDR3 is made up of 13 amino acids. CDR3 sequence reads: CASSSLRPYEQYF. CDR3 coding DNA: TGTGCCAGCAGCTCCCTACGGCCCTACGAGCAGTACTTC.

The gene calls are TRBV7-9 and TRBJ2-7; unclear D gene. V lost 6 bases to trimming and J lost 0 bases, with 18 bases between them. The CDR3 covers 16 residues. CDR1 and CDR2 from the germline V gene are SEHNR and FQNEAQ (reference sequence). The CDR3 sequence is CASRRPVGDSSYEQYF. CDR3 DNA sequence: TGTGCCAGCAGACGCCCAGTTGGGGATAGCTCCTACGAGCAGTACTTC.

As regards this clone: The sample holds other DNA sequences that translate to the same CDR3. V is TRBV2 and J is TRBJ2-7; TRBD2 agrees at 13 bases. Unmatched junction bases numbered 8, after V lost 6 bases and J lost 3 bases. CDR3 length: 16 amino acids. In germline, CDR1 is SNHLY, CDR2 FYNNEI. In DNA form, the CDR3 reads TGTGCCAGCAGCGGGACTAGCGGGACACTCTTCTACGAGCAGTACTTC. It is translated as CASSGTSGTLFYEQYF.

The chain is built from TRBV14 and TRBJ2-1; D unclear. The CDR3 covers 12 residues. V was shortened by 5 bases and J by 5 bases, with 7 bases between the two germline ends. The germline V gene encodes CDR1 SGHDN and CDR2 FVKESK. Written as DNA, the CDR3 is TGTGCCAGCAGCTTATTCCACAATGAGCAGTTCTTC. Its translation is CASSLFHNEQFF.

V is TRBV5-5 and J is TRBJ2-7, with D hard to call. Trimming took off 4 bases at V and 2 bases at J, with 10 bases between the two ends. The CDR3 spans 13 residues. CDR1 is SGHKS and CDR2 is YYEKEE in the germline V gene (reference sequence). CDR3 DNA sequence: TGTGCCAGCAGCCTGCATCCCGCCTACGAGCAGTACTTC. Amino acids: CASSLHPAYEQYF.

A note on this clone: The sample carries other DNA sequences with the same CDR3. V gene TRBV9 combines with J gene TRBJ2-1; the match to TRBD2 covers 11 bases. CDR3 size: 15 residues. CDR1 is SGDLS, CDR2 YYNGEE, per germline. Trimming took 3 bases from V and 3 from J; bases not matched to a gene: 2. The CDR3 is CASSAGTSGYNEQFF. Written as DNA, the CDR3 is TGTGCCAGCAGCGCCGGGACTAGCGGCTACAATGAGCAGTTCTTC.

The sample holds one count of this clone. The chain employs TRBV21-1 and TRBJ2-3; the table's D call, TRBD2, has no DNA check behind it. TRBV21-1 is labeled a pseudogene. The CDR3 covers 17 residues. CDR3 nucleotides: TGTGCCAGCAGCAAAGAGCAACTATTACCGGACACAGATACGCAGTATTTT. Translation: CASSKEQLLPDTDTQYF.

This chain connects TRBV4-3 to TRBJ1-4; 10 bases fit TRBD1. The CDR3 covers 16 residues. Unmatched junction bases numbered 7, after V lost 2 bases and J lost 7 bases. The germline CDR1 and CDR2 sequences are LGHNA and YSLEER. The CDR3 sequence: CASSQNHRDRGEKLFF. DNA of the CDR3: TGCGCCAGCAGCCAAAACCACCGGGACAGGGGTGAAAAACTGTTTTTT.

The rearrangement joins TRBV7-6 to TRBJ2-2, with 9 bases matching TRBD2. V trimming: 1 base; J trimming: 3 bases; junction bases outside the gene matches: 15. The CDR3 is made up of 20 amino acids. Per germline, CDR1 SGHVS and CDR2 FNYEAQ. CDR3 DNA: TGTGCCAGCAGCTTAGTCATGGCGGGGGGGCTAGCGGAGGACACCGGGGAGCTGTTTTTT. Translated, it gives CASSLVMAGGLAEDTGELFF.

The chain recombines TRBV7-8 with TRBJ2-7, with 12 bases matching TRBD2. V shed 5 bases and J 5 bases; nucleotides not matched to a gene: 4. Germline CDR1 reads SGHVS; CDR2 reads FQNEAQ. This CDR3 contains 14 residues. The CDR3 sequence is CASSPLAGGHEQYF. Written as DNA, the CDR3 is TGTGCCAGCAGCCCTCTAGCGGGAGGGCACGAGCAGTACTTC.

CDR3 sequence reads: CASSSRAGGAGNQPQHF. Written as DNA, the CDR3 is TGTGCCAGCAGCTCGAGAGCAGGGGGCGCGGGCAATCAGCCCCAGCATTTT. This chain uses TRBV13 with TRBJ1-5, with 8 bases fitting TRBD1. The V gene end was trimmed by 4 bases and the J gene end by 2 bases; junction bases not matched to a gene: 10. The CDR3 sequence is 17 residues long. In germline, CDR1 is PRHDT, CDR2 FYEKMQ (reference sequence).

The chain recombines TRBV4-1 with TRBJ2-5, with D possibly matching TRBD1 (5 bases). TRBJ2-7 matches the DNA end more closely, so the J call is doubtful. Germline V gives CDR1 MGHRA, CDR2 YSYEKL. The CDR3 is 12 amino acids. CDR3 nucleotides: TGCGCCAGCAGTGAGGACACCTACGAGCAGTACTTC. Translating it yields CASSEDTYEQYF.

The chain couples TRBV6-4 to TRBJ2-7, with TRBD2 identical over 11 bases. This CDR3 is built from 15 residues. V lost 6 bases, J lost 2 bases, and 6 bases stayed unmatched. Per germline, CDR1 MRHNA and CDR2 SNTAGT. The CDR3 loop reads CASRFVAGGPYEQYF. Here the CDR3 DNA reads TGTGCCAGCAGATTCGTAGCGGGAGGGCCCTACGAGCAGTACTTC.